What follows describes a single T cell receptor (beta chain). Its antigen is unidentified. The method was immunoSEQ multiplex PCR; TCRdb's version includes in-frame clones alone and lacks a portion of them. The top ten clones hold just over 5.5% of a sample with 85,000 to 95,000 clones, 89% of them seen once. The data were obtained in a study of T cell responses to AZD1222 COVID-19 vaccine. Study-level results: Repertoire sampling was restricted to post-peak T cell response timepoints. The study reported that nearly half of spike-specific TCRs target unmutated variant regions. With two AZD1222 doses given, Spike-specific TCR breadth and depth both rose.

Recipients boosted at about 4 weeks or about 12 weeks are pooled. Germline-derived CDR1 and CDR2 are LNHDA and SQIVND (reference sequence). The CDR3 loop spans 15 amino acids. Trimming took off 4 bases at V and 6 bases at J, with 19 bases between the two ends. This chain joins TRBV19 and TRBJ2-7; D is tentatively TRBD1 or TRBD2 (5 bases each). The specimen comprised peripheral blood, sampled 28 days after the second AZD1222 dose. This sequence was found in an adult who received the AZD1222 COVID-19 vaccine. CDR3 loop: CASSTRREIPGEQYF. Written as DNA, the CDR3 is TGTGCCAGTAGTACTCGCAGGGAGATCCCTGGCGAGCAGTACTTC.